A single sample is the source of the 26 T cell receptor beta chains below, sequenced in a study of spatial heterogeneity in lung cancer. As for time point: sample taken at primary tumor resection. Unsorted tumor, nontumor lung tissue or cryopreserved PBMC supplied the whole RNA. MiXCR was run by TCRdb on the 5' RACE reads, yielding one entry per CDR3 protein. The sample has 6,000 to 8,000 distinct CDR3 sequences, around 5% seen once. This specimen was normal lung tissue next to the tumor, taken at surgery. These receptors originate from a female donor with early-stage non-small cell lung cancer.

This clonotype occurred many times. At one end the junction does not follow the germline gene, possibly because of a read error. As an off-target read in a library built for alpha chains, this beta chain has a frequency of little significance. The CDR3 is CASSPTGNTIYF. CDR3 bases: TGCGCCAGCAGCCCCACTGGGAACACCATATATTTT. The chain uses TRBV5-1 and TRBJ1-3, with D unclear. This CDR3 comprises 12 residues. From germline, CDR1 is SGHRS and CDR2 YFSETQ.

This clonotype ranks as medium-sized (0.01 to 0.1%). This beta chain slipped into a library made for alpha chains as a stray read, so its size is not meaningful. The rearrangement uses TRBV5-1 and TRBJ1-2; D is uncertain. V lost 0 bases and J 2 bases, leaving 2 bases between the germline ends. CDR1 and CDR2 from the germline V gene are SGHRS and YFSETQ. This CDR3 contains 12 residues. CDR3 DNA: TGCGCCAGCAGCTTGGAAAACTATGGCTACACCTTC. Translated, it gives CASSLENYGYTF.

This clonotype has at least ten counts. In a library made to pick up alpha chains, this beta chain is a stray read with a size that means little. The chain carries TRBV20-1 and TRBJ2-3, with a tentative D call TRBD2 (6 bases). In germline, CDR1 is DFQATT, CDR2 SNEGSKA (reference sequence). This CDR3 spans 13 amino acids. Trimming took off 1 base at V and 4 bases at J, with 9 bases between the two ends. The CDR3 loop reads CSARVSGSDTQYF. DNA of the CDR3: TGCAGTGCTAGAGTTAGCGGATCAGATACGCAGTATTTT.

Within the sample, this clonotype is medium-sized (0.01 to 0.1%). The size of this beta chain means little, since it is a stray read in a library made for alpha chains. The rearrangement uses TRBV27 and TRBJ2-7; 8 bases match TRBD1. The CDR3 has 14 residues. The germline V gene encodes CDR1 MNHEY and CDR2 SMNVEV (reference sequence). Germline trimming cut 5 bases from V and 0 bases from J; bases unmatched to any gene: 3. The CDR3 nucleotides read TGTGCCAGCAGTCGGACAGGGCCCTCCTACGAGCAGTACTTC. Its translation: CASSRTGPSYEQYF.

This clonotype was observed at least ten times. The library was built for alpha chains, so this beta chain is an off-target read and its size means little. This chain joins TRBV12-3 or TRBV12-4 and TRBJ2-1; TRBD2 matches at 9 bases. This CDR3 has 15 amino acids. J was trimmed by 3 bases and V by 5 bases; bases with no gene match: 5. CDR3 nucleotides: TGTGCCAGCAGTGCCGGTAGCGGGAGCTACAATGAGCAGTTCTTC. Translation gives CASSAGSGSYNEQFF.

This clonotype has a count of ten or more. Because this beta chain is a stray read in a library intended to capture alpha chains, its abundance should not be given much weight. V and J are TRBV3-1 and TRBJ1-2; D is possibly TRBD1 (6 bases). Per germline, CDR1 LGHDT and CDR2 YNNKEL (reference sequence). V shed 0 bases and J shed 5 bases, with 19 bases lying between them. This CDR3 has 17 residues. The chain's CDR3 is CASSQERFTGKRYGYTF. The DNA for the CDR3 is TGTGCCAGCAGCCAAGAACGGTTTACAGGGAAGCGGTATGGCTACACCTTC.

About this clonotype: As an off-target read in a library built for alpha chains, this beta chain has a frequency of little significance. The chain combines TRBV2 with TRBJ1-2, with a tentative D call TRBD1 (6 bases). CDR3 length: 15 residues. The V gene's germline CDR1 is SNHLY and CDR2 FYNNEI. The ends were cut back, 6 bases at V and 0 bases at J, with 14 bases in the middle. The CDR3 coding sequence is TGTGCCAGCAGCACAGGACAGAGACCTAACTATGGCTACACCTTC. It is translated as CASSTGQRPNYGYTF.

By its share, this clonotype is medium-sized. The library was built for alpha chains, so this beta chain is an off-target read and its size means little. V is TRBV7-9 and J is TRBJ2-1, with D maybe TRBD2 (5 bases). The CDR3 runs to 11 residues. Germline V gene data show CDR1 as SEHNR and CDR2 as FQNEAQ (reference sequence). V was trimmed by 5 bases and J by 9 bases, leaving 8 bases between them. CDR3 in DNA: TGTGCCAGCAGCCCGGGATTTGAGCAGTTCTTC. This gives the protein CASSPGFEQFF.

This clonotype was seen more than once but under ten times. This beta chain is a stray read from a library made for alpha chains; its abundance is not meaningful. The CDR3: CASSEDRGQYNEQFF. The CDR3 DNA reads TGTGCCAGCAGTGAGGACAGGGGGCAATACAATGAGCAGTTCTTC. The rearrangement uses TRBV2 and TRBJ2-1; 11 bases map to TRBD1. The CDR3 loop spans 15 amino acids. CDR1 is SNHLY, CDR2 FYNNEI, per germline. The V and J ends lost 3 bases and 4 bases, in that order; junction bases with no gene match: 2.

This clonotype is medium-sized in the sample. As an off-target read in a library built for alpha chains, this beta chain has a frequency of little significance. The chain uses TRBV10-1 and TRBJ1-1, with 7 bases matching TRBD1. The CDR3 is 13 residues long. The junction had 6 bases not matched to a gene; V was cut back by 0 bases and J by 11 bases. In germline, CDR1 is WNHNN, CDR2 SYGVQD (reference sequence). The CDR3 protein is CASSESEGARAFF. As DNA, the CDR3 is TGCGCCAGCAGTGAGTCCGAGGGGGCGCGGGCTTTCTTT.

Notes on this clonotype: In a library made to pick up alpha chains, this beta chain is a stray read with a size that means little. The rearrangement links TRBV20-1 to TRBJ2-2; perhaps TRBD1 as D (6 bases). The CDR3 covers 14 residues. Germline V gene data show CDR1 as DFQATT and CDR2 as SNEGSKA (reference sequence). Trimming took 3 bases from V and 1 from J, leaving 9 bases between them. CDR3 sequence (DNA): TGCAGTGCTAGGAACAGGGAGAACACCGGGGAGCTGTTTTTT. It codes for CSARNRENTGELFF.

By share, this clonotype counts as medium-sized (0.01 to 0.1%). A library made for alpha chains picked up this beta chain off target, so its size means little. The rearrangement joins TRBV7-3 to TRBJ2-1; D is unclear. The CDR3 has 14 residues. V gave up 5 bases and J gave up 1 base, with 9 bases separating them. Per the germline V gene, CDR1 is SGHTA and CDR2 is FQGTGA. Here the CDR3 reads CASSPTLSYNEQFF. The DNA of the CDR3 is TGTGCCAGCAGCCCTACGTTATCCTACAATGAGCAGTTCTTC.

This clonotype qualifies as large (0.1 to 1%). This beta chain is off target for a library built for alpha chains, so its abundance means little. DNA of the CDR3: TGCAGCGTTGATTCCGGGGGGACCGACTACACAGATACGCAGTATTTT. It specifies CSVDSGGTDYTDTQYF. The chain uses TRBV29-1 and TRBJ2-3, with 7 positions matching TRBD2. V shed 3 bases and J 2 bases; nucleotides not matched to a gene: 11. The CDR3 runs to 16 residues. Germline values: CDR1 SQVTM, CDR2 ANQGSEA.

This clonotype qualifies as medium-sized. Because this beta chain is a stray read in a library intended to capture alpha chains, its abundance should not be given much weight. V and J are TRBV10-3 and TRBJ1-2; weak D call: TRBD1 (5 bases). The CDR3 contains 14 residues. Germline values: CDR1 ENHRY, CDR2 SYGVKD. Trimming removed 4 bases at V and 4 bases at J, with 13 bases between. The CDR3 here is CAISADSGSYGYTF. The CDR3 DNA sequence: TGTGCCATCAGTGCCGACAGCGGCAGCTATGGCTACACCTTC.

Turning to this clonotype: For a library built for alpha chains, this beta chain is a stray read; little rests on its size. This rearrangement joins TRBV11-2 to TRBJ2-2; D unresolved. There are 12 residues in the CDR3. From germline, CDR1 is SGHAT and CDR2 FQNNGV. The V end was cut by 5 bases, the J end by 6 bases, with 7 bases between. This chain's CDR3 is CASSLGPGELFF. As DNA, the CDR3 is TGTGCCAGCAGCCTAGGGCCCGGGGAGCTGTTTTTT.

By share, this clonotype ranks as medium-sized. A single base separates this from a much larger clone, so it may be a read error. The size of this beta chain means little, since it is a stray read in a library made for alpha chains. The V call is TRBV7-9, the J call TRBJ1-1; D is perhaps TRBD1 (5 bases). The germline gives CDR1 SEHNR, CDR2 FQNEAQ (reference sequence). V lost 5 bases and J lost 1, with 20 bases in between. The CDR3 runs 17 residues. CDR3 amino acids: CASSLSGSPGRNTEAFF. In nucleotides, the CDR3 is TGTGCCAGCAGCCTTTCAGGGTCCCCCGGGAGGAACACTGAAGCTTTCTTT.

This clonotype counts as medium-sized. Within a library made for alpha chains, this beta chain is off target, and its count is uninformative. The V and J genes are TRBV5-1 and TRBJ2-7; tentatively, D is TRBD1 (6 bases). This CDR3 is built from 16 residues. V lost 0 bases, J lost 3 bases, and 16 bases lay in between. From germline, CDR1 is SGHRS and CDR2 YFSETQ. The CDR3 coding sequence is TGCGCCAGCAGCTTGGAAGTGACAGGCGCTTTCTACGAGCAGTACTTC. This translates into CASSLEVTGAFYEQYF.

This clonotype is deemed medium-sized. A library prepared for alpha chains yielded this beta chain as an off-target read; its size is of little meaning. The chain couples TRBV5-1 to TRBJ2-1; D is ambiguous. This CDR3 has 14 residues. Per the germline V gene, CDR1 is SGHRS and CDR2 is YFSETQ. Trimming removed 5 bases at V and 0 bases at J, with 9 bases between. In DNA form, the CDR3 reads TGCGCCAGCAGAGTTGCAGACTCCTACAATGAGCAGTTCTTC. Its protein product is CASRVADSYNEQFF.

Comments on this clonotype: This beta chain is off target for a library built for alpha chains, so its abundance means little. The rearrangement joins TRBV20-1 to TRBJ2-3; D unresolved. Germline lookup yields CDR1 DFQATT and CDR2 SNEGSKA (reference sequence). V was shortened by 6 bases and J by 2 bases, with 15 bases between the two germline ends. The CDR3 has 14 amino acids. The CDR3 protein is CSAQRPGFTDTQYF. In nucleotides, the CDR3 is TGCAGTGCGCAAAGGCCGGGTTTCACAGATACGCAGTATTTT.

By sample share, this clonotype is medium-sized (0.01 to 0.1%). This beta chain was picked up by a library intended for alpha chains and is off target, so its count carries little meaning. V usage is TRBV6-2 or TRBV6-3 and J usage is TRBJ2-7; D is unclear. The ends were cut back, 5 bases at V and 4 bases at J, with 15 bases in the middle. The CDR3 is 14 amino acids. From germline, CDR1 is MNHEY and CDR2 SVGEGT. This chain's CDR3 is CASSPRRGLYEQYF. CDR3 nucleotides: TGTGCCAGCAGTCCCCGGCGTGGCTTATACGAGCAGTACTTC.

Regarding this clonotype: Since a much larger clone is just one base distant, this may be a read error. For a library built for alpha chains, this beta chain is a stray read; little rests on its size. The chain has TRBV2 and TRBJ1-1; D is possibly TRBD1 (6 bases). Germline assignment: CDR1 SNHLY and CDR2 FYNNEI. CDR3 size: 11 residues. For the CDR3, the DNA is TGTGTCAGCAGAGGGGGGACTGAAGCTTTCTTT. It translates to CVSRGGTEAFF.

By its share, this clonotype is medium-sized. A library made for alpha chains picked up this beta chain off target, so its size means little. The chain uses TRBV7-3 and TRBJ1-2, with 8 bases aligning to TRBD1. Per the germline V gene, CDR1 is SGHTA and CDR2 is FQGTGA. The CDR3 totals 16 residues. Trimming at V came to 5 bases and at J to 4 bases, leaving 12 bases not matched to a gene. The DNA of the CDR3 is TGTGCCAGCAGCCCGGGGACAGGACACCGCCGCTATGGCTACACCTTC. Amino acid sequence: CASSPGTGHRRYGYTF.

There are many counts of this clonotype. This beta chain is a stray sequence in a library constructed for alpha chains; its clone size is not meaningful. V is TRBV6-5 and J is TRBJ1-1, with no clear D. V lost 2 bases to trimming and J lost 10 bases, with 14 bases between them. The CDR3 loop spans 13 amino acids. CDR1 MNHEY and CDR2 SVGAGI come from the germline V gene. The CDR3 DNA is TGTGCCAGCAGTTACAGTTCTCCCTGGCTAGCTTTCTTT. The encoded protein is CASSYSSPWLAFF.

By frequency in the sample, this clonotype is medium-sized. Because this beta chain is a stray read in a library intended to capture alpha chains, its abundance should not be given much weight. The J gene is TRBJ1-5, the V gene TRBV12-3 or TRBV12-4; 11 nucleotides line up with TRBD1. With 5 bases clipped from V and 6 bases from J, the junction kept 3 bases outside the gene matches. The CDR3 has 14 amino acids. The CDR3 loop reads CASSGTGGLQPQHF. Here the CDR3 DNA reads TGTGCCAGCAGTGGGACAGGGGGACTTCAGCCCCAGCATTTT.

This clonotype came up many times. A library prepared for alpha chains yielded this beta chain as an off-target read; its size is of little meaning. The V gene is TRBV7-2, the J gene TRBJ2-2; 9 bases fit TRBD2. The V and J ends lost 5 bases and 4 bases, in that order; junction bases with no gene match: 14. This CDR3 region has 18 residues. Germline V gene lookup returns CDR1 SGHTA and CDR2 FQGNSA. CDR3 nucleotide sequence: TGTGCCAGCAGCCCTAGGGAGGGACTAGCCTCGATCACCGGGGAGCTGTTTTTT. This sequence encodes CASSPREGLASITGELFF.

The table lists this clonotype with a few counts. Little can be read into the size of this beta chain, an off-target read in a library designed for alpha chains. V usage is TRBV7-3 and J usage is TRBJ2-2; a possible D gene is TRBD1 (5 bases). Germline CDR1 reads SGHTA; CDR2 reads FQGTGA. V was trimmed by 5 bases and J by 0 bases, leaving 10 bases between them. CDR3 size: 15 residues. The CDR3 nucleotides read TGTGCCAGCAGCCCCGGACACTCGAACACCGGGGAGCTGTTTTTT. Translating it yields CASSPGHSNTGELFF.